A single sample is the source of the 30 T cell receptor beta chains below, sequenced in a study of neurological immune-mediated disorders. TCRdb analysed the 5' RACE reads with MiXCR anew, one entry per CDR3 protein. The sample includes about 55,000 distinct CDR3 sequences, around 4.4% of them seen just once. Sequencing input: PBMCs. The receptors shown here come from a man between 45 and 60 years old with multiple sclerosis.

This clonotype was counted ten times or more. The chain is built from TRBV20-1 and TRBJ1-5, with 8 bases identical to TRBD1. V lost 3 bases to trimming and J lost 0 bases; unmatched junction nucleotides: 7. Looked up from germline, CDR1 is DFQATT and CDR2 is SNEGSKA (reference sequence). CDR3 length equals 16 residues. Here the CDR3 reads CSARGYRGDSNQPQHF. CDR3 DNA sequence: TGCAGTGCTAGGGGTTACAGGGGGGATAGCAATCAGCCCCAGCATTTT.

In this sample, this clonotype turned up many times. The DNA for the CDR3 is TGTGCCAGCAGTTTAAAGCAAGGGACAGGGGACTACGAGCAGTACTTC. This gives the protein CASSLKQGTGDYEQYF. The chain employs TRBV28 and TRBJ2-7, with 10 nucleotides matching TRBD1. The CDR3 has 16 residues. Germline V lookup: CDR1 MDHEN, CDR2 SYDVKM. The ends lost 2 bases at V and 3 bases at J; junction bases unmatched: 7. Based on the CDR3 plus reference TRBV28 and TRBJ2-7, the full variable domain is DVKVTQSSRYLVKRTGEKVFLECVQDMDHENMFWYRQDPGLGLRLIYFSYDVKMKEKGDIPEGYSVSREKKERFSLILESASTNQTSMYLCASSLKQGTGDYEQYFGPGTRLTVT.

With regard to this clonotype: Being one base from a much bigger clone, this may be a read error. The rearrangement uses TRBV20-1 and TRBJ2-1; D possibly corresponds to TRBD2 (6 bases). Trimming removed 6 bases at V and 4 bases at J, with 19 bases between. The germline gives CDR1 DFQATT, CDR2 SNEGSKA (reference sequence). This CDR3 spans 15 amino acids. This chain's CDR3 is CSALAPTRGYNEQFF. The DNA of the CDR3 is TGCAGTGCGCTAGCTCCGACTAGAGGATACAATGAGCAGTTCTTC.

In this sample, this clonotype turned up many times. The gene calls are TRBV29-1 and TRBJ2-2; maybe TRBD1 (5 bases). V shed 6 bases and J shed 7 bases, with 15 bases lying between them. The CDR3 covers 13 residues. CDR1 is SQVTM, CDR2 ANQGSEA, per germline. The DNA for the CDR3 is TGCAGCGTGCCGTCAGGGTTGAGCGGGGAGCTGTTTTTT. It encodes CSVPSGLSGELFF.

This clonotype occurred many times. The rearrangement uses TRBV7-2 and TRBJ2-1; the match to TRBD2 covers 9 bases. The trim removed 0 bases at V and 12 bases at J, leaving 12 bases unmatched. The CDR3 is 16 residues long. The V gene's germline CDR1 is SGHTA and CDR2 FQGNSA. The DNA for the CDR3 is TGTGCCAGCAGCTTAGCCGGAGCAGCGGGGGGCCTTAGGCAGTTCTTC. It specifies CASSLAGAAGGLRQFF.

In this sample, this clonotype turned up many times. This chain joins TRBV7-6 and TRBJ2-2; D is unclear. V was clipped by 5 bases and J by 2 bases, with 12 bases between them. The CDR3 has 15 residues. Germline V gene sequence: CDR1 SGHVS, CDR2 FNYEAQ. The DNA of the CDR3 is TGTGCCAGCAGCACCCAACGGGTAAACACCGGGGAGCTGTTTTTT. As protein: CASSTQRVNTGELFF. Filled out from reference TRBV7-6 and TRBJ2-2, the complete variable domain reads GAGVSQSPRYKVTKRGQDVALRCDPISGHVSLYWYRQALGQGPEFLTYFNYEAQQDKSGLPNDRFSAERPEGSISTLTIQRTEQRDSAMYRCASSTQRVNTGELFFGEGSRLTVL.

This clonotype was recorded at least ten times. V is TRBV20-1 and J is TRBJ2-5, with TRBD2 matching 7 bases. The CDR3 is 14 residues long. V shed 6 bases and J 3 bases; nucleotides not matched to a gene: 10. From germline, CDR1 is DFQATT and CDR2 SNEGSKA (reference sequence). The CDR3 region is CSAWAGVTEETQYF. CDR3 nucleotides: TGCAGTGCCTGGGCGGGGGTTACCGAAGAGACCCAGTACTTC.

This clonotype was observed a handful of times. The chain has TRBV6-6 and TRBJ2-3, with 7 bases aligning to TRBD1. The CDR3 consists of 14 residues. Germline V gene sequence: CDR1 MNHNY, CDR2 SVGAGI (reference sequence). Trimming cost V 8 bases and J 5 bases; bases outside gene matches: 10. The CDR3: CASLPDRWLDTQYF. As DNA, the CDR3 is TGTGCCAGCCTACCGGACAGGTGGTTAGATACGCAGTATTTT.

Ten or more counts support this clonotype. The chain couples TRBV10-3 to TRBJ2-5; 7 nucleotides align to TRBD2. The CDR3 covers 14 residues. Trimming cost V 6 bases and J 2 bases; bases outside gene matches: 6. Per the germline V gene, CDR1 is ENHRY and CDR2 is SYGVKD. The chain's CDR3 is CAIRAGEEQETQYF. DNA of the CDR3: TGTGCCATCAGGGCGGGGGAAGAACAAGAGACCCAGTACTTC.

This clonotype has at least ten counts. The V call is TRBV7-2, the J call TRBJ1-4; no definite D call. Per germline, CDR1 SGHTA and CDR2 FQGNSA. The CDR3 sequence is 16 residues long. V was pared by 3 bases and J by 0 bases, with 11 bases between. This CDR3 reads CASSFQTLTTNEKLFF. DNA for the CDR3: TGTGCCAGCAGCTTCCAGACCCTCACAACTAATGAAAAACTGTTTTTT.

The table lists this clonotype with many counts. This rearrangement joins TRBV5-1 to TRBJ2-7; weak D call: TRBD2 (6 bases). CDR3 length equals 14 residues. Germline V gives CDR1 SGHRS, CDR2 YFSETQ. Trimming stripped 4 bases from V and 1 base from J, with 12 bases between. In nucleotides, the CDR3 is TGCGCCAGCAGCGACCAGACTAGTTCCTACGAGCAGTACTTC. It translates to CASSDQTSSYEQYF.

A few counts support this clonotype. The chain carries TRBV27 and TRBJ1-1; TRBD1 matches at 8 bases. Germline V gene sequence: CDR1 MNHEY, CDR2 SMNVEV (reference sequence). This CDR3 spans 12 amino acids. V was clipped by 3 bases and J by 12 bases; unmatched bases: 6. CDR3 residues: CASSFPTGETFF. CDR3 nucleotide sequence: TGTGCCAGCAGTTTCCCGACAGGGGAAACTTTCTTT.

This clonotype was counted many times. At one end, the junction sequence differs from germline, possibly due to a read error. The V gene is TRBV5-1, the J gene TRBJ1-6; maybe TRBD1 (5 bases). The CDR3 length is 15 residues. The germline V gene has CDR1 SGHRS and CDR2 YFSETQ. This CDR3 reads CASSLGPEQGSPLNF. CDR3 sequence (DNA): TGCGCCAGCAGCTTGGGGCCCGAGCAGGGTTCACCCCTCAACTTT. Looking up the rest from reference TRBV5-1 and TRBJ1-6 gives the full variable domain: KAGVTQTPRYLIKTRGQQVTLSCSPISGHRSVSWYQQTPGQGLQFLFEYFSETQRNKGNFPGRFSGRQFSNSRSEMNVSTLELGDSALYLCASSLGPEQGSPLNFGNGTRLTVT.

This clonotype was observed many times. This chain joins TRBV5-5 and TRBJ2-3; weak D call: TRBD1 (5 bases). CDR1 and CDR2 from the germline V gene are SGHKS and YYEKEE (reference sequence). The CDR3 spans 16 residues. V lost 4 bases and J lost 0, with 15 bases in between. The CDR3 here is CASSPSPGSSTDTQYF. CDR3 DNA sequence: TGTGCCAGCAGCCCCTCCCCAGGGTCAAGCACAGATACGCAGTATTTT.

This clonotype was picked up many times. The V call is TRBV7-9, the J call TRBJ1-2; D is ambiguous. V was clipped by 5 bases and J by 7 bases, with 17 bases between them. The CDR3 contains 14 residues. CDR1 and CDR2 from the germline V gene are SEHNR and FQNEAQ (reference sequence). In DNA form, the CDR3 reads TGTGCCAGCAGCCCGACCCCAAGGTTGCGTGGCTACACCTTC. This translates into CASSPTPRLRGYTF.

The genes are TRBV27 and TRBJ1-2; D may be TRBD1 (5 bases). The V end lost 3 bases, the J end lost 4 bases, and 9 bases lay between the germline ends. This CDR3 region has 13 residues. Germline-derived CDR1 and CDR2 are MNHEY and SMNVEV (reference sequence). In DNA form, the CDR3 reads TGTGCCAGCAGTTTCTCAGGGTTCTATGGCTACACCTTC. It yields the protein CASSFSGFYGYTF.

This clonotype was detected ten times or more. The chain recombines TRBV10-3 with TRBJ1-6, with TRBD1 identical over 9 bases. The CDR3 totals 17 residues. The V gene end was trimmed by 6 bases and the J gene end by 2 bases; junction bases not matched to a gene: 8. Germline lookup yields CDR1 ENHRY and CDR2 SYGVKD. CDR3 bases: TGTGCCATCAGCAAGCCACAGGGGGCCACCTATAATTCACCCCTCCACTTT. This codes for CAISKPQGATYNSPLHF.

This rearrangement joins TRBV28 to TRBJ2-7; 13 bases match TRBD2. V shed 5 bases, J shed 5 bases, and the junction held 9 bases outside the gene matches. Per germline, CDR1 MDHEN and CDR2 SYDVKM. The CDR3 length is 16 residues. CDR3 coding DNA: TGTGCCAGCAGTCGACTAGGGACTAGCGGGGACAACGAGCAGTACTTC. Translated: CASSRLGTSGDNEQYF.

Many counts were recorded for this clonotype. The rearrangement joins TRBV20-1 to TRBJ2-3, with 9 bases fitting TRBD2. This CDR3 contains 12 residues. The V gene's germline CDR1 is DFQATT and CDR2 SNEGSKA (reference sequence). Trimming cost V 6 bases and J 10 bases; bases outside gene matches: 8. CDR3 bases: TGCAGTGCACGCGGGAGGGCCGTTGCGCAGTATTTT. It is translated as CSARGRAVAQYF.

This sequence joins TRBV7-8 and TRBJ1-1; no clear D gene. The CDR3 extends over 14 amino acids. V lost 5 bases to trimming and J lost 6 bases, with 16 bases between them. Germline CDR1 reads SGHVS; CDR2 reads FQNEAQ. The CDR3 region has the DNA TGTGCCAGCAGCGCTGCCCGGCGCGACGCTGAAGCTTTCTTT. This codes for CASSAARRDAEAFF.

This clonotype came up a few times. The chain carries TRBV20-1 and TRBJ1-4; D perhaps matches TRBD1 (5 bases). The V end lost 1 base, the J end lost 8 bases, and 14 bases lay between the germline ends. Germline V CDR1 and CDR2: DFQATT, SNEGSKA (reference sequence). The CDR3 consists of 14 residues. CDR3 sequence: CSARGSLGVEKLFF. CDR3 bases: TGCAGTGCTAGAGGAAGCTTAGGGGTCGAAAAACTGTTTTTT.

This clonotype showed up many times. The chain recombines TRBV21-1 with TRBJ2-1; the table calls TRBD1, which could not be checked here. TRBV21-1 is tagged as a pseudogene. The CDR3 covers 14 residues. Here the CDR3 DNA reads TGTGCCAGCGGAGACAACGACAGGGTCGATGAGCAGTTCTTC. This translates into CASGDNDRVDEQFF.

This clonotype was detected ten times or more. The V gene is TRBV5-1, the J gene TRBJ1-1; no clear D. Trimming shortened V by 5 bases and J by 0 bases, and 11 bases separated the two germline ends. The CDR3 totals 14 residues. The germline gives CDR1 SGHRS, CDR2 YFSETQ. CDR3 DNA: TGCGCCAGCAGATTCGAGAACATGAACACTGAAGCTTTCTTT. Its protein is CASRFENMNTEAFF.

This clonotype occurred many times. The V and J genes are TRBV5-1 and TRBJ2-1, with D perhaps given as TRBD1 or TRBD2 (5 bases each). CDR3 size: 12 residues. The germline gives CDR1 SGHRS, CDR2 YFSETQ. V lost 3 bases and J 9 bases, leaving 10 bases between the germline ends. CDR3 nucleotides: TGCGCCAGCAGCTGGGCTGGGGGTGAGCAGTTCTTC. It translates to CASSWAGGEQFF. The variable domain in full, completed from reference TRBV5-1 and TRBJ2-1, reads KAGVTQTPRYLIKTRGQQVTLSCSPISGHRSVSWYQQTPGQGLQFLFEYFSETQRNKGNFPGRFSGRQFSNSRSEMNVSTLELGDSALYLCASSWAGGEQFFGPGTRLTVL.

Ten or more counts support this clonotype. The chain carries TRBV7-8 and TRBJ2-1; perhaps TRBD1 as D (5 bases). Trimming pared 0 bases from V and 8 bases from J, leaving 8 bases between. Germline-derived CDR1 and CDR2 are SGHVS and FQNEAQ. This CDR3 is 13 amino acids long. CDR3 loop: CASSLARVDEQFF. CDR3 DNA sequence: TGTGCCAGCAGCTTAGCCAGGGTGGATGAGCAGTTCTTC.

This clonotype was seen many times. The V gene is TRBV9, the J gene TRBJ2-1; 8 bases agree with TRBD2. CDR1 is SGDLS, CDR2 YYNGEE, per germline. Trimming at V came to 3 bases and at J to 0 bases, leaving 2 bases not matched to a gene. CDR3 length: 15 amino acids. The CDR3 reads CASSESGSSYNEQFF. The CDR3 DNA reads TGTGCCAGCAGCGAGAGCGGGAGCTCCTACAATGAGCAGTTCTTC. Full variable domain (remainder filled in from reference TRBV9 and TRBJ2-1): DSGVTQTPKHLITATGQRVTLRCSPRSGDLSVYWYQQSLDQGLQFLIQYYNGEERAKGNILERFSAQQFPDLHSELNLSSLELGDSALYFCASSESGSSYNEQFFGPGTRLTVL.

This clonotype was detected ten times or more. The chain couples TRBV28 to TRBJ1-1; D call uncertain. This CDR3 spans 13 amino acids. Looked up from germline, CDR1 is MDHEN and CDR2 is SYDVKM. V gave up 6 bases and J gave up 5 bases, with 13 bases separating them. CDR3 coding DNA: TGTGCCAGCAGCGATCAGATGTGGACTGAAGCTTTCTTT. Its protein is CASSDQMWTEAFF.

The table lists this clonotype with many counts. The chain links TRBV4-1 to TRBJ2-7, with 8 bases that match TRBD1. The trim removed 4 bases at V and 0 bases at J, leaving 2 bases unmatched. The CDR3 consists of 14 residues. Germline V gene sequence: CDR1 MGHRA, CDR2 YSYEKL. CDR3: CASSLTGASYEQYF. The CDR3 bases are TGCGCCAGCAGCCTGACAGGGGCCTCCTACGAGCAGTACTTC.

This clonotype was seen at least ten times. The chain has TRBV15 and TRBJ1-4; tentative D call: TRBD1 (6 bases). The CDR3 length is 15 residues. Germline CDR1 and CDR2: LNHNV and YYDKDF (reference sequence). The V end lost 2 bases, the J end lost 6 bases, and 13 bases lay between the germline ends. The CDR3 DNA reads as TGTGCCACCAGCAGACCTACAGGGTTCGATGAAAAACTGTTTTTT. Its translation: CATSRPTGFDEKLFF.

This clonotype rates as large. The gene calls are TRBV7-9 and TRBJ2-1, with a tentative D call TRBD1 (5 bases). Trimming removed 4 bases from V and 2 bases from J, with 18 bases in between. There are 17 residues in the CDR3. Germline CDR1 SEHNR, CDR2 FQNEAQ (reference sequence). CDR3 loop: CASSSSKVAGPYNEQFF. The CDR3 DNA follows: TGTGCCAGCAGCTCTTCCAAAGTTGCAGGGCCCTACAATGAGCAGTTCTTC.